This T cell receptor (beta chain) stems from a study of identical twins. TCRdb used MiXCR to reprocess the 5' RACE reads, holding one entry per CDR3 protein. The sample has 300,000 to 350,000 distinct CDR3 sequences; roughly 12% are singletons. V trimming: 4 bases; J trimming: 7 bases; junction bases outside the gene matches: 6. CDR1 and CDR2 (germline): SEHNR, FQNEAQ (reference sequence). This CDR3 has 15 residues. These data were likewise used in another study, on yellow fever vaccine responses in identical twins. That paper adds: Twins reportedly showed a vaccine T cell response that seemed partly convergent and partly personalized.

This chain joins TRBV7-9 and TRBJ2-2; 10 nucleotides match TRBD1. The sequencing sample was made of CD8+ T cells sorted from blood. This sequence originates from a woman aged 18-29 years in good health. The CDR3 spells CASSYGTGELGELFF. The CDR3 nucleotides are TGTGCCAGCAGCTACGGGACAGGGGAACTCGGGGAGCTGTTTTTT.